What follows is one TCR beta chain and its context. The data originate from a study of blood T cell repertoires in COVID-19. In the authors' methods: Nucleated cell counts were estimated from reference gene primer amplification. The method was immunoSEQ multiplex PCR; TCRdb's version includes in-frame clones alone and lacks a portion of them. The V and J calls and clone size come from that table; D and trimming were worked out from the DNA. The sample holds 190,000 or so clones; around 82% are singletons and the top ten take less than 8.5%. This CDR3 region has 14 residues. Germline CDR1 is PRHDT and CDR2 is FYEKMQ (reference sequence). V lost 4 bases, J lost 4 bases, and 14 bases lay in between.

The gene calls are TRBV13 and TRBJ2-7; tentative D call: TRBD1 (8 bases). The sample taken for sequencing was PBMCs or T cells enriched from blood (not recorded which). This TCR came from a man aged 35-49 years who had recovered from COVID-19. The CDR3 DNA sequence: TGTGCCAGCAGCTCCTACAGGGGGGGATACGAGCAGTACTTC. Translating it yields CASSSYRGGYEQYF.